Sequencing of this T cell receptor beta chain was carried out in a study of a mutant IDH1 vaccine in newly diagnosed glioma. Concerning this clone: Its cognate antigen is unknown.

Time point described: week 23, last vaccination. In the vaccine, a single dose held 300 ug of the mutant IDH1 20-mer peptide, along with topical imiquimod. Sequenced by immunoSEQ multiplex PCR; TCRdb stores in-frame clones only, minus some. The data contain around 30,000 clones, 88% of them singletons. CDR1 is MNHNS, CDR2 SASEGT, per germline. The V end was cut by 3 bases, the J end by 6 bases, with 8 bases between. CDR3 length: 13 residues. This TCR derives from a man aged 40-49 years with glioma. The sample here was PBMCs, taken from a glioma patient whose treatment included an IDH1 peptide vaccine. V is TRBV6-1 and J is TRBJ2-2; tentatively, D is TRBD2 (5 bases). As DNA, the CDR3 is TGTGCCAGCAGTGATCTGAGGGCCGGGGAGCTGTTTTTT. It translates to CASSDLRAGELFF.